This TCR beta chain was captured by sequencing in a study of radiotherapy plus CTLA-4 blockade in lung cancer. Study-level points and caveats: Interferon-beta, together with early blood T cell clone dynamics, reportedly best predicted response.

Generated by immunoSEQ multiplex PCR, the TCRdb table keeps only in-frame clones and is missing some. The table has around 90,000 clones, about 83% seen once. J was trimmed by 0 bases and V by 1 base; bases with no gene match: 0. The CDR3 is 16 residues long. Germline CDR1 reads LNHNV; CDR2 reads YYDKDF (reference sequence). Details on this clone: The antigen is undetermined.

CTLA-4 blockade using ipilimumab, together with focal radiation, was received by patients with chemo-refractory metastatic non-small-cell lung cancer. The receptor comes from a human donor with non-small cell lung cancer who had stable disease on radiotherapy plus ipilimumab. The sample in question was peripheral blood, obtained from a patient treated with radiotherapy plus ipilimumab. This rearrangement joins TRBV15 to TRBJ2-2; 9 bases map to TRBD2. DNA for the CDR3: TGTGCCACCAGCAGAGGACTAGCGGCGAACACCGGGGAGCTGTTTTTT. It encodes CATSRGLAANTGELFF. The whole variable domain, remainder taken from reference TRBV15 and TRBJ2-2, is DAMVIQNPRYQVTQFGKPVTLSCSQTLNHNVMYWYQQKSSQAPKLLFHYYDKDFNNEADTPDNFQSRRPNTSFCFLDIRSPGLGDTAMYLCATSRGLAANTGELFFGEGSRLTVL.